This TCR beta chain emerged from a study of cytomegalovirus exposure and HLA in healthy donors. Looked up from germline, CDR1 is MDHEN and CDR2 is SYDVKM. V lost 8 bases, J lost 4 bases, and 21 bases stayed unmatched. The length of the CDR3 is 19 residues. With 60 Vbeta and 13 Jbeta primers, the PCR was carried out. TCRdb's copy holds only in-frame clones and misses some; the assay was immunoSEQ multiplex PCR. Counted here are 150,000 to 200,000 clones, 77% occurring once; the ten biggest clones make up about 1.4%. Sample: PBMCs. This clonotype was obtained from a woman in her 30s in good health and CMV-seropositive. V is TRBV28 and J is TRBJ2-1; 9 positions agree with TRBD2. CDR3 protein: CASHSASGERGGLYNEQFF. DNA of the CDR3: TGTGCCAGCCATAGCGCTAGCGGGGAACGCGGAGGACTTTACAATGAGCAGTTCTTC.